This TCR beta chain was retrieved from a study of blood T cell repertoires in COVID-19. This CDR3 is built from 16 residues. With V trimmed by 3 bases and J by 4 bases, 11 bases remained unmatched. The V gene's germline CDR1 is SGHNT and CDR2 YYREEE (reference sequence). The method was immunoSEQ multiplex PCR; TCRdb's version includes in-frame clones alone and lacks a portion of them. The table shows 270,000 or so clones, with 75% to 90% occurring only once. This clonotype was sampled from a man aged 40-55 years with acute or convalescent COVID-19. V usage is TRBV5-4 and J usage is TRBJ1-2; 8 nucleotides line up with TRBD1. The material sequenced was peripheral blood. The CDR3 DNA reads as TGTGCCAGCAGCTCTAAAGGAGGACAGGGAATCTATGGCTACACCTTC. Its protein product is CASSSKGGQGIYGYTF.